Listed below are T cell receptor beta chains from one sample, sequenced in a study of control samples from healthy donors and cancer patients. Clones were sequenced by immunoSEQ multiplex PCR, and TCRdb holds only the in-frame ones, with some missing. This sample's table reports about 190,000 clones. Sequencing input: blood. The origin of the receptors is a woman in her twenties or thirties in good health. CDR3s include the opening cysteine and the closing phenylalanine or tryptophan.

V gene	J gene	CDR3 protein
TRBV27	TRBJ2-7	CASSGTNSDYEQYF
TRBV6-2/TRBV6-3	TRBJ2-5	CASSYTETQYF
TRBV27	TRBJ2-1	CASSLSKRGGFNEQFF
TRBV6-5	TRBJ1-2	CASSYSSRGRGNGYTF
TRBV7-3	TRBJ2-1	CASSLTAGGYNEQFF
TRBV2	TRBJ1-1	CASSDRANTEAFF
TRBV27	TRBJ1-4	CASRSTGSKSTNEKLFF
TRBV5-1	TRBJ1-3	CASKDPFGNTIYF
TRBV6-1	TRBJ1-6	CASSERGAGSYNSPLHF
TRBV19	TRBJ1-6	CASRTGTSYNSPLHF
TRBV6-2/TRBV6-3	TRBJ1-1	CASSYRGEAFF
TRBV27	TRBJ2-7	CASGIYEQYF
TRBV6-5	TRBJ2-1	CASSALAGEQFF
TRBV21-1	TRBJ1-1	CASSKGWDRGLCFVRPPTEAFF
TRBV9	TRBJ2-2	CASSVVATGKLAGELFF
TRBV28	TRBJ1-2	CASRWDGHYGYTF
TRBV5-1	TRBJ1-4	CASSLPGTGDEKLFF
TRBV5-1	TRBJ1-2	CASSLQKAGEDGYTF
TRBV9	TRBJ1-5	CASSVGSNQPQHF
TRBV7-9	TRBJ1-2	CASNPQGIYGYTF
TRBV27	TRBJ1-5	CASKPGTGPYQPQHF
TRBV5-1	TRBJ1-1	CASSPSDREEAFF
TRBV30	TRBJ1-1	CAWKIEGHPKYMTEAFF
TRBV7-2	TRBJ1-5	CASSSGTISNQPQHF
TRBV27	TRBJ1-5	CASSFFGGSQPQHF
TRBV20-1	TRBJ2-7	CSASGGLGTGPVVSVYEQYF
TRBV10-3	TRBJ1-6	CAISESQPWSPLHF
TRBV7-9	TRBJ1-5	CASSLAPGPQHF
TRBV28	TRBJ1-1	CASGLGTPFEAFF
TRBV7-9	TRBJ2-2	CASSAKPGQESGELFF
TRBV28	TRBJ1-2	CASSRTGFRGYTF
TRBV19	TRBJ2-1	CASSIDTTSSYNEQFF
TRBV27	TRBJ1-1	CATRRGTEAFF
TRBV27	TRBJ1-1	CASSTRGSTEAFF
TRBV28	TRBJ2-7	CASSFLDPPYEQYF
TRBV4-1	TRBJ2-7	CASSVGTTVSYEQYF
TRBV18	TRBJ2-7	CASSPQRLNKRYEQYF
TRBV5-1	TRBJ1-1	CASTQSGGSVTEAFF
TRBV27	TRBJ2-1	CASSPWAGEDEQFF
TRBV29-1	TRBJ2-2	CSVVASNTGELFF
TRBV10-3	TRBJ2-1	CAASSGVYNEQFF
TRBV28	TRBJ1-6	CASSPQGKADNSPLHF
TRBV11-2	TRBJ1-4	CASSPGGQGRLANEKLFF
TRBV29-1	TRBJ2-7	CSVVWAAEQYF
TRBV6-5	TRBJ2-7	CASSYVGFYEQYF